The 17 T cell receptor beta chains in this list originate from one sample, sequenced in a study of cytomegalovirus exposure and HLA in healthy donors. This PCR relied on a set of 60 Vbeta primers and 13 Jbeta primers. Profiled with immunoSEQ multiplex PCR; TCRdb holds only in-frame clones, not every one. The profile covers about 210,000 clones, with about four fifths appearing a single time and about a tenth taken by the ten largest. Sequencing was carried out using PBMCs. All receptors derive from a woman aged 45-60 years in good health and CMV-seropositive.

The rearrangement links TRBV30 to TRBJ1-2, with TRBD1 matching 7 bases. The V gene's germline CDR1 is GTSNPN and CDR2 SVGIG (reference sequence). The CDR3 is 13 amino acids. V lost 5 bases and J lost 5; bases outside the gene matches: 8. This chain's CDR3 is CAWDGQAQYGYTF. CDR3 sequence (DNA): TGTGCCTGGGATGGACAGGCGCAGTATGGCTACACCTTC. Complete variable domain (other parts from reference TRBV30 and TRBJ1-2): SQTIHQWPATLVQPVGSPLSLECTVEGTSNPNLYWYRQAAGRGLQLLFYSVGIGQISSEVPQNLSASRPQDRQFILSSKKLLLSDSGFYLCAWDGQAQYGYTFGSGTRLTVV.

This chain joins TRBV27 and TRBJ2-2; 11 positions agree with TRBD1. The CDR3 covers 17 residues. The V and J ends lost 2 bases and 3 bases, in that order; junction bases with no gene match: 5. Germline V gene sequence: CDR1 MNHEY, CDR2 SMNVEV (reference sequence). The CDR3 coding sequence is TGTGCCAGCAGTTTACCTTCGGGACAGGGGGACACCGGGGAGCTGTTTTTT. This translates into CASSLPSGQGDTGELFF.

The rearrangement links TRBV12-5 to TRBJ1-2; D is uncertain. CDR1 is LGHNT and CDR2 is FRNRAP in the germline V gene. Trimming took 2 bases from V and 7 from J, leaving 11 bases between them. The CDR3 is 13 amino acids. Here the CDR3 reads CASGLLSTGGYTF. In DNA form, the CDR3 reads TGTGCTAGTGGTTTGTTGTCAACTGGTGGCTACACCTTC.

This clone was observed a few times. CDR3 sequence: CASPVRRSTNEKLFF. In DNA, the CDR3 is TGTGCCAGCCCCGTCAGGAGGTCAACTAATGAAAAACTGTTTTTT. The rearrangement links TRBV11-3 to TRBJ1-4; D gene uncertain. V shed 8 bases and J shed 0 bases, with 13 bases lying between them. The CDR3 is made up of 15 amino acids. Germline V gives CDR1 SGHNT, CDR2 YENEEA.

The CDR3 sequence is CASSTTGRGNEKLFF. The DNA of the CDR3 is TGTGCCAGCAGCACCACAGGGCGAGGTAATGAAAAACTGTTTTTT. The chain combines TRBV5-4 with TRBJ1-4, with D possibly being TRBD1 (6 bases). V lost 4 bases to trimming and J lost 4 bases, with 14 bases between them. The CDR3 extends over 15 amino acids. Germline CDR1 is SGHNT and CDR2 is YYREEE (reference sequence).

The J gene is TRBJ1-2, the V gene TRBV6-6; D is ambiguous. CDR1 and CDR2 (germline): MNHNY, SVGAGI (reference sequence). The V end lost 0 bases, the J end lost 2 bases, and 10 bases lay between the germline ends. The CDR3 sequence is 15 residues long. The CDR3 loop reads CASSYSRRTNYGYTF. DNA for the CDR3: TGTGCCAGCAGTTACTCGCGGAGGACGAACTATGGCTACACCTTC.

V and J are TRBV6-1 and TRBJ1-5; 10 bases align to TRBD1. V lost 4 bases, J lost 7 bases, and 4 bases stayed unmatched. Germline lookup yields CDR1 MNHNS and CDR2 SASEGT. The CDR3 consists of 14 residues. The CDR3 loop reads CASSGRDRGQPQHF. CDR3 sequence (DNA): TGTGCCAGCAGTGGCCGGGACAGGGGACAGCCCCAGCATTTT.

J is TRBJ1-3 and V is TRBV30; D gene ambiguous. This CDR3 comprises 12 residues. The germline V gene has CDR1 GTSNPN and CDR2 SVGIG (reference sequence). Trimming shortened V by 4 bases and J by 3 bases, and 7 bases separated the two germline ends. For the CDR3, the DNA is TGTGCCTGGAAACGAGTTGGAAACACCATATATTTT. Translation: CAWKRVGNTIYF.

The rearrangement joins TRBV21-1 to TRBJ2-2; the D segment call TRBD1 is taken from the table without a DNA check. TRBV21-1 is designated a pseudogene. The CDR3 consists of 15 residues. CDR3 coding DNA: TGTGCCAGCAGCCATACTGGGCCAGGGGGCCGGGAGCTGTTTTTT. Translation: CASSHTGPGGRELFF.

The J gene is TRBJ2-5, the V gene TRBV4-3; no clear D. The J call is doubtful: the DNA matches TRBJ2-7 better. This CDR3 comprises 15 residues. Germline V lookup: CDR1 LGHNA, CDR2 YSLEER. As DNA, the CDR3 is TGCGCCAGCAGCCAAGGGTTGGGCCTTCAATACGAGCAGTACTTC. It encodes CASSQGLGLQYEQYF.

The chain carries TRBV5-1 and TRBJ1-1; TRBD1 matches 9 bases. Unmatched junction bases numbered 5, after V lost 3 bases and J lost 5 bases. This CDR3 contains 14 residues. Germline values: CDR1 SGHRS, CDR2 YFSETQ. The CDR3 sequence: CASSWGTGQTEAFF. The CDR3 coding sequence is TGCGCCAGCAGCTGGGGGACAGGGCAAACTGAAGCTTTCTTT.

The chain joins TRBV6-1 to TRBJ1-1; D remains unclear. V dropped 0 bases and J dropped 4 bases, with 12 bases sitting between them. CDR3 size: 15 residues. The germline V gene has CDR1 MNHNS and CDR2 SASEGT. This CDR3 reads CASSEAAAEGTEAFF. In nucleotides, the CDR3 is TGTGCCAGCAGTGAAGCGGCAGCCGAGGGCACTGAAGCTTTCTTT.

The chain joins TRBV10-3 to TRBJ2-7, with TRBD2 identical over 7 bases. Unmatched junction bases numbered 9, after V lost 7 bases and J lost 3 bases. The germline gives CDR1 ENHRY, CDR2 SYGVKD. CDR3 length equals 14 residues. The CDR3 sequence: CAIKVPGTNYEQYF. CDR3 in DNA: TGTGCCATCAAGGTACCCGGGACTAACTACGAGCAGTACTTC.

This clone was detected only a few times. The rearrangement uses TRBV6-1 and TRBJ2-7; D unclear. CDR1 is MNHNS, CDR2 SASEGT, per germline. The CDR3 totals 14 residues. V was shortened by 6 bases and J by 2 bases, with 14 bases between the two germline ends. CDR3 amino acids: CASSRFSPPYEQYF. The CDR3 coding sequence is TGTGCCAGCAGCCGGTTTTCTCCCCCCTACGAGCAGTACTTC.

CDR3: CASSRTGLGGYTF. CDR3 sequence (DNA): TGTGCCAGCAGCCGGACAGGGTTGGGCGGCTACACCTTC. The chain uses TRBV5-6 and TRBJ1-2, with 8 bases that match TRBD1. V lost 4 bases and J lost 8; bases outside the gene matches: 7. The germline V gene has CDR1 SGHDT and CDR2 YYEEEE. There are 13 residues in the CDR3.

The chain couples TRBV6-1 to TRBJ2-3; D not resolved. This CDR3 spans 11 amino acids. The V end lost 3 bases, the J end lost 11 bases, and 9 bases lay between the germline ends. Germline V gene data show CDR1 as MNHNS and CDR2 as SASEGT. CDR3 bases: TGTGCCAGCAGTGAGCGTCCCCGGCAGTATTTT. This codes for CASSERPRQYF.

This chain links TRBV18 with TRBJ1-2, with 8 positions matching TRBD1. The CDR3 runs to 17 residues. The trim removed 0 bases at V and 4 bases at J, leaving 10 bases unmatched. Germline lookup yields CDR1 KGHSH and CDR2 LQKENI. The CDR3 sequence is CASSPPSGGAGSYGYTF. The CDR3 region has the DNA TGTGCCAGCTCACCACCTTCAGGGGGCGCGGGTAGCTATGGCTACACCTTC.